The 20 T cell receptor beta chains below all came from one sample that was sequenced in a study of T cell responses to AZD1222 COVID-19 vaccine. The protocol was immunoSEQ multiplex PCR, while the TCRdb copy is restricted to in-frame clones and leaves out a portion. The data show roughly 170,000 clones, around 87% seen once. This specimen consisted of peripheral blood, obtained on day 0 of AZD1222 vaccination. The receptor source for this set is an adult in good health.

CDR3 DNA: TGTGCCAGCAGGAGACAGAGCGGATCACCCCTCCACTTT. It specifies CASRRQSGSPLHF. The rearrangement uses TRBV12-3 or TRBV12-4 and TRBJ1-6, with TRBD1 as a possible D gene (5 bases). V lost 6 bases and J 10 bases, leaving 13 bases between the germline ends. The CDR3 length is 13 residues.

The V call is TRBV2, the J call TRBJ1-6, with 7 nucleotides matching TRBD1. Germline loops: CDR1 SNHLY, CDR2 FYNNEI. The CDR3 spans 17 residues. V gave up 2 bases and J gave up 6 bases; unmatched junction bases: 10. For the CDR3, the DNA is TGTGCCAGCAGTGAAACCCCCGTGGACAGGAGTAATTCACCCCTCCACTTT. Encoded protein: CASSETPVDRSNSPLHF.

The rearrangement joins TRBV19 to TRBJ2-7, with 9 bases lining up with TRBD1. With 7 bases clipped from V and 4 bases from J, the junction kept 8 bases outside the gene matches. This CDR3 comprises 14 residues. Germline V gene lookup returns CDR1 LNHDA and CDR2 SQIVND (reference sequence). The CDR3 protein is CASMRGQGVYEQYF. The CDR3 nucleotides read TGTGCCAGTATGCGGGGACAGGGAGTATACGAGCAGTACTTC.

The chain employs TRBV6-5 and TRBJ2-5, with TRBD2 identical over 10 bases. Germline V gene data show CDR1 as MNHEY and CDR2 as SVGAGI. V lost 0 bases to trimming and J lost 5 bases; unmatched junction nucleotides: 6. The CDR3 has 16 residues. CDR3 in amino acids: CASSYSPGLALETQYF. The CDR3 DNA sequence: TGTGCCAGCAGTTACTCCCCGGGACTAGCGTTGGAGACCCAGTACTTC.

The CDR3 DNA reads TGTGCCAGCAGCAGATTGCACCGAAACACTGAAGCTTTCTTT. Translated: CASSRLHRNTEAFF. V usage is TRBV7-8 and J usage is TRBJ1-1; no reliable D call. In germline, CDR1 is SGHVS, CDR2 FQNEAQ. Trimming stripped 5 bases from V and 2 bases from J, with 12 bases between. The CDR3 has 14 residues.

In its sample, this clone was seen once. The chain is built from TRBV21-1 and TRBJ2-7; the listed D gene, TRBD2, was not tested against the DNA. TRBV21-1 is a recognized pseudogene. CDR3 length: 12 amino acids. The CDR3 DNA sequence: TGTGCCAGCAGCAAAGACGGCTACGAGCAGTACTTC. It translates to CASSKDGYEQYF.

The gene calls are TRBV6-5 and TRBJ2-3; TRBD2 matches at 8 bases. Germline V CDR1 and CDR2: MNHEY, SVGAGI. The CDR3 is 16 amino acids. The junction had 4 bases not matched to a gene; V was cut back by 2 bases and J by 0 bases. CDR3 in amino acids: CASSYEASGSTDTQYF. The CDR3 DNA is TGTGCCAGCAGTTACGAGGCTAGCGGGAGCACAGATACGCAGTATTTT.

The chain employs TRBV9 and TRBJ1-1; TRBD1 agrees at 12 bases. Germline-derived CDR1 and CDR2 are SGDLS and YYNGEE. The CDR3 is 16 amino acids. V lost 3 bases and J lost 0; bases outside the gene matches: 3. CDR3 amino acids: CASSAGTGGVNTEAFF. CDR3 DNA: TGTGCCAGCAGCGCGGGGACAGGGGGCGTGAACACTGAAGCTTTCTTT.

CDR3 sequence reads: CASSYGTVLREKLFF. Written as DNA, the CDR3 is TGTGCCAGCAGTTACGGGACAGTGCTAAGAGAAAAACTGTTTTTT. The J gene is TRBJ1-4, the V gene TRBV6-2 or TRBV6-3, with 7 nucleotides matching TRBD1. Trimming at V came to 2 bases and at J to 8 bases, leaving 8 bases not matched to a gene. The CDR3 consists of 15 residues. From germline, CDR1 is MNHEY and CDR2 SVGEGT.

The V call is TRBV18, the J call TRBJ1-6, with unresolved D. V lost 3 bases and J 5 bases, leaving 8 bases between the germline ends. Germline V gene data show CDR1 as KGHSH and CDR2 as LQKENI. This CDR3 is built from 14 residues. The CDR3 protein is CASSPSKNNSPLHF. Here the CDR3 DNA reads TGTGCCAGCTCACCCTCCAAGAATAATTCACCCCTCCACTTT.

The chain joins TRBV5-4 to TRBJ2-7, with 9 nucleotides matching TRBD2. CDR1 is SGHNT and CDR2 is YYREEE in the germline V gene (reference sequence). The CDR3 is 17 amino acids. The V gene end was trimmed by 3 bases and the J gene end by 3 bases; junction bases not matched to a gene: 13. Here the CDR3 DNA reads TGTGCCAGCAGCTCCGACACAAAAGATAGCGGGAGCTACGAGCAGTACTTC. Amino acids: CASSSDTKDSGSYEQYF.

This clone showed up just once. The CDR3 loop reads CASSPFRGGGFGYTF. CDR3 nucleotide sequence: TGTGCCAGCAGCCCATTCCGAGGGGGCGGGTTTGGCTACACCTTC. The V call is TRBV27, the J call TRBJ1-2, with TRBD1 identical over 7 bases. This CDR3 has 15 residues. Germline V CDR1 and CDR2: MNHEY, SMNVEV (reference sequence). Trimming took 6 bases from V and 7 from J; bases not matched to a gene: 14.

The chain couples TRBV29-1 to TRBJ1-2, with TRBD1 matching 7 bases. The CDR3 consists of 13 residues. Per germline, CDR1 SQVTM and CDR2 ANQGSEA. With V trimmed by 7 bases and J by 0 bases, 5 bases remained unmatched. The CDR3 coding sequence is TGCAGCGCAATCAGGGGGTCTAACTATGGCTACACCTTC. It translates to CSAIRGSNYGYTF.

V is TRBV4-1 and J is TRBJ2-1; D tentatively reads TRBD1 or TRBD2 (6 bases each). The CDR3 totals 16 residues. Trimming cost V 0 bases and J 2 bases, with 11 bases left between them. From germline, CDR1 is MGHRA and CDR2 YSYEKL. The DNA of the CDR3 is TGCGCCAGCAGCCAAGATCGGGGGCAGCCCTACAATGAGCAGTTCTTC. Its translation is CASSQDRGQPYNEQFF.

For this clone: The sample holds other DNA sequences that translate to the same CDR3. The chain links TRBV5-1 to TRBJ1-1; possibly TRBD1 for D (5 bases). The CDR3 consists of 14 residues. Germline lookup yields CDR1 SGHRS and CDR2 YFSETQ. V lost 0 bases and J 4 bases, leaving 10 bases between the germline ends. DNA of the CDR3: TGCGCCAGCAGCTTGGGTGGGGGAGGCACTGAAGCTTTCTTT. This translates into CASSLGGGGTEAFF.

The V gene is TRBV19, the J gene TRBJ1-4; 7 bases line up with TRBD1. This CDR3 region has 16 residues. Germline assignment: CDR1 LNHDA and CDR2 SQIVND (reference sequence). V trimming: 8 bases; J trimming: 0 bases; junction bases outside the gene matches: 9. The CDR3 sequence is CASRAQGRTTNEKLFF. CDR3 sequence (DNA): TGTGCCAGTCGGGCACAGGGGAGGACAACTAATGAAAAACTGTTTTTT.

The chain recombines TRBV6-2 or TRBV6-3 with TRBJ2-7, with 7 bases lining up with TRBD2. This CDR3 has 13 amino acids. With V trimmed by 6 bases and J by 4 bases, 6 bases remained unmatched. Germline CDR1 and CDR2: MNHEY and SVGEGT. The CDR3 spells CASSRGSIYEQYF. Written as DNA, the CDR3 is TGTGCCAGCAGCCGCGGGAGTATATACGAGCAGTACTTC.

In DNA, the CDR3 is TGTGCCAGCAGCCCAGGGACTAGCGGGAGGAATGAGCAGTTCTTC. Its protein is CASSPGTSGRNEQFF. The chain uses TRBV28 and TRBJ2-1; 15 bases are shared with TRBD2. Germline lookup yields CDR1 MDHEN and CDR2 SYDVKM. V was clipped by 6 bases and J by 7 bases; unmatched bases: 4. The CDR3 loop spans 15 amino acids.

The DNA for the CDR3 is TGTGCCAGCAGCTTACGAGAGAATAGCAATCAGCCCCAGCATTTT. Translating it yields CASSLRENSNQPQHF. V usage is TRBV5-5 and J usage is TRBJ1-5; no clear D gene. Per the germline V gene, CDR1 is SGHKS and CDR2 is YYEKEE (reference sequence). There are 15 residues in the CDR3. V dropped 2 bases and J dropped 0 bases, with 9 bases sitting between them.

The genes are TRBV12-3 or TRBV12-4 and TRBJ1-2, with TRBD1 as a possible D gene (5 bases). Trimming cost V 3 bases and J 7 bases, with 9 bases left between them. The CDR3 has 12 residues. In nucleotides, the CDR3 is TGTGCCAGCAGTTTTGGGGGGGGTGGCTACACCTTC. Its protein product is CASSFGGGGYTF.